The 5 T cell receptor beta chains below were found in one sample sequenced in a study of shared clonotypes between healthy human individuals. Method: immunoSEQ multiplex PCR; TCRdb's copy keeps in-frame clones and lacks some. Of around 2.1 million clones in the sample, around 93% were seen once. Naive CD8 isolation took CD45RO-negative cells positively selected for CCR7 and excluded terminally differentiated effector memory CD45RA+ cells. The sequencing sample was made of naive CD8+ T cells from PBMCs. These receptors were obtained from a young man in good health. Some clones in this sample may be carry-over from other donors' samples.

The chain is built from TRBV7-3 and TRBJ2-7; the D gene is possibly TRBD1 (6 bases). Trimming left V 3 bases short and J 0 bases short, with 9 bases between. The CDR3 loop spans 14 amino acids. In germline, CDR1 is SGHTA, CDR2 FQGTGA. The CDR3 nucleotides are TGTGCCAGCAGCTTTGGGGGCCCCTCCTACGAGCAGTACTTC. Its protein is CASSFGGPSYEQYF. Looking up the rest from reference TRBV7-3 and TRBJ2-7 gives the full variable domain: GAGVSQTPSNKVTEKGKYVELRCDPISGHTALYWYRQSLGQGPEFLIYFQGTGAADDSGLPNDRFFAVRPEGSVSTLKIQRTERGDSAVYLCASSFGGPSYEQYFGPGTRLTVT.

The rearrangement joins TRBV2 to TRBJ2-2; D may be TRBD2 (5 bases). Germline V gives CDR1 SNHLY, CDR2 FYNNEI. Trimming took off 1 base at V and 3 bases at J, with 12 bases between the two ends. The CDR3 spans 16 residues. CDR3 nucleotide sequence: TGTGCCAGCAGTGAAGACCCGGGGTACGACACCGGGGAGCTGTTTTTT. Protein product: CASSEDPGYDTGELFF. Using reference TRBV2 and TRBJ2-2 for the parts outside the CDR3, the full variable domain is EPEVTQTPSHQVTQMGQEVILRCVPISNHLYFYWYRQILGQKVEFLVSFYNNEISEKSEIFDDQFSVERPDGSNFTLKIRSTKLEDSAMYFCASSEDPGYDTGELFFGEGSRLTVL.

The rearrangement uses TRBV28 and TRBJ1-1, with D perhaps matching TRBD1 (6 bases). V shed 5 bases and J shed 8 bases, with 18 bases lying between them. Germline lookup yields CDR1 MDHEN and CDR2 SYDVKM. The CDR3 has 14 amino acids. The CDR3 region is CASSRGRGRPEAFF. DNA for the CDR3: TGTGCCAGCAGTAGGGGGAGGGGGAGGCCCGAAGCTTTCTTT.

The CDR3: CASTYRGSSYNEQFF. CDR3 bases: TGTGCCAGCACGTACAGGGGCAGCTCCTACAATGAGCAGTTCTTC. The chain uses TRBV6-1 and TRBJ2-1, with 7 bases lining up with TRBD1. The CDR3 runs to 15 residues. CDR1 and CDR2 from the germline V gene are MNHNS and SASEGT. J was trimmed by 0 bases and V by 7 bases; bases with no gene match: 6.

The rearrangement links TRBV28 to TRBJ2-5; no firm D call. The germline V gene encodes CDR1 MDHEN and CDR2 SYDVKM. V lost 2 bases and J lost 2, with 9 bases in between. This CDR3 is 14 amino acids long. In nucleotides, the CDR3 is TGTGCCAGCAGTTTAATCCCGAAACAAGAGACCCAGTACTTC. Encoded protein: CASSLIPKQETQYF.